One T cell receptor beta chain is described in this entry. The antigen remains undetermined. The source of the sample is a study of shared clonotypes between healthy human individuals. The study enrolled healthy HIV-negative adults without recent acute infections or vaccinations as donors. Germline V gives CDR1 SGHNT, CDR2 YENEEA. With 1 base removed from V and 4 bases from J, the gap between germline ends came to 10 bases. This CDR3 is 15 amino acids long. Notes on the study in general: Some naive CD4 clonotypes, about 5.5%, turned up in common across four donors.

The assay was immunoSEQ multiplex PCR, and TCRdb's table has in-frame clones only and misses some. Found here are 500,000 to 550,000 clones, 90% to 97% of them singletons; the top ten hold about 0.064%. This sequence originates from a woman aged 25-40 years in good health. This chain connects TRBV11-3 to TRBJ2-2; a possible D gene is TRBD2 (6 bases). Input material: naive CD4+ T cells sorted from blood. Subset reported: CD45RA+ positively selected. The CDR3: CASSLGQGLTGELFF. DNA of the CDR3: TGTGCCAGCAGCTTAGGTCAGGGACTCACCGGGGAGCTGTTTTTT.